The 26 T cell receptor beta chains below come from one sample, sequenced in a study of T cell changes during pregnancy in multiple sclerosis. TCRdb keeps only in-frame clones here, not all; method: immunoSEQ multiplex PCR. This table has 15,000 to 20,000 clones, 88% appearing once. This sample comprised CD8+ T cells from peripheral blood mononuclear cells, obtained after pregnancy. The receptors originated from a female donor in good health, enrolled as a control in a pregnancy study.

The chain uses TRBV6-4 and TRBJ2-1; 8 positions match TRBD2. The ends lost 2 bases at V and 5 bases at J; junction bases unmatched: 5. CDR1 MRHNA and CDR2 SNTAGT come from the germline V gene. The CDR3 is 15 residues long. CDR3 coding DNA: TGTGCCAGCAGTGACGGGGTAGCGGGGAACAATGAGCAGTTCTTC. Translating gives CASSDGVAGNNEQFF.

V usage is TRBV2 and J usage is TRBJ2-7; TRBD1 matches 9 bases. The V gene end was trimmed by 3 bases and the J gene end by 2 bases; junction bases not matched to a gene: 2. CDR3 length: 14 amino acids. CDR1 is SNHLY, CDR2 FYNNEI, per germline. The CDR3 nucleotides are TGTGCCAGCAGTGAGGGGACAGGGCCCTACGAGCAGTACTTC. Its protein product is CASSEGTGPYEQYF.

The chain carries TRBV5-6 and TRBJ2-7; 9 nucleotides match TRBD1. The J segment lost 5 bases and the V segment lost 2 bases, leaving 8 bases of the junction unmatched. The CDR3 length is 15 residues. CDR1 and CDR2 from the germline V gene are SGHDT and YYEEEE. CDR3 nucleotide sequence: TGTGCCAGCAGCTTAACCGGGACAGGGCCCCACGAGCAGTACTTC. This translates into CASSLTGTGPHEQYF.

This clone was observed a handful of times. This chain joins TRBV19 and TRBJ2-1; tentatively, D is TRBD2 (5 bases). Germline V lookup: CDR1 LNHDA, CDR2 SQIVND (reference sequence). The length of the CDR3 is 14 residues. The V end lost 2 bases, the J end lost 0 bases, and 5 bases lay between the germline ends. The CDR3 reads CASSITSSYNEQFF. CDR3 sequence (DNA): TGTGCCAGTAGTATAACTAGCTCCTACAATGAGCAGTTCTTC.

The genes are TRBV5-1 and TRBJ1-5; the match to TRBD1 covers 7 bases. Germline V gene data show CDR1 as SGHRS and CDR2 as YFSETQ. This CDR3 is built from 15 residues. V lost 0 bases and J lost 7; bases outside the gene matches: 7. The CDR3 DNA follows: TGCGCCAGCAGCTTGGCAGGGGGGTTATTGCAGCCCCAGCATTTT. Protein: CASSLAGGLLQPQHF. The complete variable domain, with remaining parts taken from reference TRBV5-1 and TRBJ1-5, reads KAGVTQTPRYLIKTRGQQVTLSCSPISGHRSVSWYQQTPGQGLQFLFEYFSETQRNKGNFPGRFSGRQFSNSRSEMNVSTLELGDSALYLCASSLAGGLLQPQHFGDGTRLSIL.

The rearrangement joins TRBV7-9 to TRBJ1-5; D not certain. The CDR3 is made up of 13 amino acids. The V end lost 0 bases, the J end lost 5 bases, and 5 bases lay between the germline ends. CDR1 SEHNR and CDR2 FQNEAQ come from the germline V gene (reference sequence). The CDR3 loop reads CASSLARDQPQHF. In DNA, the CDR3 is TGTGCCAGCAGCTTAGCGCGGGATCAGCCCCAGCATTTT.

This chain uses TRBV28 with TRBJ2-7; 9 bases align to TRBD1. Germline V gene data show CDR1 as MDHEN and CDR2 as SYDVKM. Trimming removed 2 bases from V and 6 bases from J; junction bases left unmatched: 8. The CDR3 extends over 15 amino acids. The CDR3 DNA follows: TGTGCCAGCAGTTTAAAGGGACAGGGTCCTTTCGAGCAGTACTTC. It yields the protein CASSLKGQGPFEQYF.

The J gene is TRBJ2-1, the V gene TRBV7-3; 7 bases are shared with TRBD2. In germline, CDR1 is SGHTA, CDR2 FQGTGA. Unmatched junction bases numbered 7, after V lost 1 base and J lost 7 bases. The CDR3 spans 15 residues. CDR3 DNA: TGTGCCAGCAGCTTAAGGAGCGGGGCTTGGAATGAGCAGTTCTTC. It translates to CASSLRSGAWNEQFF.

This chain joins TRBV29-1 and TRBJ1-2, with TRBD1 matching over 8 bases. The ends lost 0 bases at V and 5 bases at J; junction bases unmatched: 5. The CDR3 totals 14 residues. In germline, CDR1 is SQVTM, CDR2 ANQGSEA. The CDR3 region is CSVEDPGTGYGYTF. In DNA form, the CDR3 reads TGCAGCGTTGAAGATCCCGGGACAGGATATGGCTACACCTTC.

This sequence joins TRBV6-4 and TRBJ2-3, with a weak D call TRBD1 (6 bases). Germline values: CDR1 MRHNA, CDR2 SNTAGT. The CDR3 is 15 amino acids. V was pared by 2 bases and J by 3 bases, with 12 bases between. For the CDR3, the DNA is TGTGCCAGCAGTGACGGGTCAGGGGAGACAGATACGCAGTATTTT. Its translation is CASSDGSGETDTQYF.

The chain uses TRBV5-4 and TRBJ2-7, with D possibly matching TRBD2 (5 bases). The CDR3 has 13 amino acids. Germline V gives CDR1 SGHNT, CDR2 YYREEE (reference sequence). V gave up 1 base and J gave up 0 bases, with 5 bases separating them. CDR3 in amino acids: CASSLRDSYEQYF. The CDR3 DNA is TGTGCCAGCAGCTTGCGGGACTCCTACGAGCAGTACTTC.

The chain recombines TRBV15 with TRBJ2-5; TRBD1 matches 8 bases. Trimming removed 6 bases from V and 4 bases from J; junction bases left unmatched: 10. Germline-derived CDR1 and CDR2 are LNHNV and YYDKDF (reference sequence). The CDR3 runs 15 residues. This chain's CDR3 is CATRPTDRVLETQYF. CDR3 coding DNA: TGTGCCACCAGACCCACGGACAGGGTTCTAGAGACCCAGTACTTC.

The J gene is TRBJ1-3, the V gene TRBV19; 7 bases are shared with TRBD1. The germline V gene has CDR1 LNHDA and CDR2 SQIVND (reference sequence). The CDR3 contains 15 residues. With 7 bases clipped from V and 2 bases from J, the junction kept 8 bases outside the gene matches. The CDR3 nucleotides read TGTGCCAGTACTCCACAGGGGTCTGCTGGAAACACCATATATTTT. Protein: CASTPQGSAGNTIYF.

In its sample, this clone was seen once. V is TRBV13 and J is TRBJ1-2; 7 bases map to TRBD1. With 0 bases clipped from V and 5 bases from J, the junction kept 9 bases outside the gene matches. CDR3 length equals 16 residues. Per the germline V gene, CDR1 is PRHDT and CDR2 is FYEKMQ (reference sequence). The CDR3 DNA reads TGTGCCAGCAGCTTAGGGACCCGGGACAGCGTATATGGCTACACCTTC. Encoded protein: CASSLGTRDSVYGYTF.

The chain links TRBV7-2 to TRBJ2-7, with a weak D call TRBD2 (5 bases). Germline V CDR1 and CDR2: SGHTA, FQGNSA. Trimming pared 5 bases from V and 7 bases from J, leaving 18 bases between. The CDR3 has 14 residues. CDR3: CASSKYLRTGEQYF. CDR3 nucleotides: TGTGCCAGCAGCAAATACCTAAGAACGGGGGAGCAGTACTTC.

This chain connects TRBV15 to TRBJ2-7; no reliable D call. V shed 0 bases and J shed 0 bases, with 12 bases lying between them. The CDR3 is 16 amino acids. CDR1 is LNHNV and CDR2 is YYDKDF in the germline V gene (reference sequence). The CDR3 nucleotides are TGTGCCACCAGCAGAGATCAAGGCGGCAGCTCCTACGAGCAGTACTTC. Its protein is CATSRDQGGSSYEQYF.

This chain connects TRBV4-1 to TRBJ1-2; D gene ambiguous. In germline, CDR1 is MGHRA, CDR2 YSYEKL. The CDR3 contains 13 residues. V was shortened by 1 base and J by 2 bases, with 5 bases between the two germline ends. This CDR3 is CASSQGINYGYTF. The DNA of the CDR3 is TGCGCCAGCAGCCAAGGTATCAACTATGGCTACACCTTC.

V and J are TRBV4-1 and TRBJ1-2; 10 positions agree with TRBD1. The CDR3 consists of 15 residues. CDR1 is MGHRA and CDR2 is YSYEKL in the germline V gene. Germline trimming cut 4 bases from V and 8 bases from J; bases unmatched to any gene: 10. CDR3 bases: TGCGCCAGCAGCCTGATTTCCGGGACAGGGGAGGGCTACACCTTC. This codes for CASSLISGTGEGYTF.

The chain combines TRBV2 with TRBJ2-3; TRBD2 is a possible D gene (5 bases). Trimming removed 4 bases at V and 0 bases at J, with 8 bases between. In germline, CDR1 is SNHLY, CDR2 FYNNEI. This CDR3 spans 14 amino acids. For the CDR3, the DNA is TGTGCCAGCAGTGGCGGGCTTAGCACAGATACGCAGTATTTT. Its translation: CASSGGLSTDTQYF.

This sequence joins TRBV27 and TRBJ2-1, with 10 bases aligning to TRBD2. The V and J ends lost 9 bases and 2 bases, in that order; junction bases with no gene match: 13. The CDR3 contains 17 residues. Germline lookup yields CDR1 MNHEY and CDR2 SMNVEV (reference sequence). The CDR3 reads CASRLAGVSNAYNEQFF. The CDR3 nucleotides are TGTGCCAGTAGGCTAGCGGGAGTAAGTAATGCCTACAATGAGCAGTTCTTC.

The rearrangement joins TRBV5-1 to TRBJ2-5; D is unresolved. There are 12 residues in the CDR3. CDR1 and CDR2 from the germline V gene are SGHRS and YFSETQ. V lost 0 bases to trimming and J lost 5 bases, with 5 bases between them. The CDR3 loop reads CASSLAGETQYF. The CDR3 coding sequence is TGCGCCAGCAGCTTGGCCGGGGAGACCCAGTACTTC.

The chain links TRBV4-2 to TRBJ2-3; 7 bases fit TRBD2. Per the germline V gene, CDR1 is LGHNA and CDR2 is YNFKEQ. The trim removed 4 bases at V and 5 bases at J, leaving 12 bases unmatched. This CDR3 is 16 amino acids long. This CDR3 reads CASSRRTGLNRDTQYF. CDR3 nucleotide sequence: TGTGCCAGCAGCCGAAGAACGGGACTAAACCGAGATACGCAGTATTTT.

The CDR3 here is CASSPIAGEHYNEQFF. For the CDR3, the DNA is TGTGCCAGCAGCCCAATAGCGGGAGAACACTACAATGAGCAGTTCTTC. V and J are TRBV14 and TRBJ2-1; TRBD2 matches 9 bases. The CDR3 is made up of 16 amino acids. Germline lookup yields CDR1 SGHDN and CDR2 FVKESK. After removal of 4 bases from V and 3 bases from J, the junction contained 7 bases not matched to a gene.

The chain couples TRBV6-5 to TRBJ2-1; tentative D call: TRBD2 (6 bases). Looked up from germline, CDR1 is MNHEY and CDR2 is SVGAGI. This CDR3 has 15 amino acids. V lost 0 bases, J lost 2 bases, and 8 bases lay in between. CDR3 nucleotide sequence: TGTGCCAGCAGTTACTCCGGGAGCACCTACAATGAGCAGTTCTTC. This translates into CASSYSGSTYNEQFF.

The chain uses TRBV25-1 and TRBJ1-2, with 7 bases identical to TRBD1. Germline V gene sequence: CDR1 MGHDK, CDR2 SYGVNS. Trimming took 10 bases from V and 4 from J; bases not matched to a gene: 9. The length of the CDR3 is 13 residues. The CDR3 DNA reads as TGTGCCACCAGCGACGCAGGGGGCTATGGCTACACCTTC. The encoded protein is CATSDAGGYGYTF.

V gene TRBV15 combines with J gene TRBJ2-5, with 7 bases identical to TRBD1. After removal of 5 bases from V and 5 bases from J, the junction contained 14 bases not matched to a gene. Per germline, CDR1 LNHNV and CDR2 YYDKDF (reference sequence). This CDR3 comprises 16 residues. In DNA form, the CDR3 reads TGTGCCACCAGCCCCGTAGGGCAGGGGGTTTTGGAGACCCAGTACTTC. It codes for CATSPVGQGVLETQYF.